A single sample is the source of the 27 T cell receptor beta chains below, sequenced in a study of T cell responses to AZD1222 COVID-19 vaccine. Profiled with immunoSEQ multiplex PCR; TCRdb holds only in-frame clones, not every one. The sample contains 150,000 to 200,000 clones, over 80% of which appear only once. Sample: peripheral blood, taken on day 0 of MenACWY control vaccination. These receptors all stem from an adult in good health.

CDR3 nucleotide sequence: TGTGCCAGCAGTGATCTCTGGGCCCCAGATACGCAGTATTTT. Its protein product is CASSDLWAPDTQYF. The gene calls are TRBV6-1 and TRBJ2-3; D call uncertain. CDR1 and CDR2 from the germline V gene are MNHNS and SASEGT. V dropped 3 bases and J dropped 4 bases, with 11 bases sitting between them. The CDR3 runs to 14 residues.

The chain has TRBV6-5 and TRBJ2-7; 7 nucleotides agree with TRBD1. V shed 1 base, J shed 1 base, and the junction held 4 bases outside the gene matches. The V gene's germline CDR1 is MNHEY and CDR2 SVGAGI. This CDR3 has 15 amino acids. The CDR3 DNA follows: TGTGCCAGCAGTTACTGGCAGGGGGAATCCTACGAGCAGTACTTC. It codes for CASSYWQGESYEQYF.

This chain connects TRBV7-2 to TRBJ2-1, with a weak D call TRBD1 (6 bases). V lost 2 bases and J 5 bases, leaving 19 bases between the germline ends. CDR1 is SGHTA, CDR2 FQGNSA, per germline. CDR3 length: 17 amino acids. The CDR3 DNA sequence: TGTGCCAGCAGCTTATCCCCACAGGGCTTAGAGAACAATGAGCAGTTCTTC. This sequence encodes CASSLSPQGLENNEQFF.

In nucleotides, the CDR3 is TGTGCCAGCAGTGAAGGGGCGAGCCCGGTCAATGAGCAGTTCTTC. Its translation is CASSEGASPVNEQFF. V usage is TRBV25-1 and J usage is TRBJ2-1, with D possibly TRBD1 on 5 matching bases. The CDR3 has 15 residues. Germline values: CDR1 MGHDK, CDR2 SYGVNS. The germline V and J ends were trimmed by 2 bases and 6 bases, with 14 bases remaining between them.

The chain has TRBV6-2 or TRBV6-3 and TRBJ2-5; D not resolved. The germline V gene encodes CDR1 MNHEY and CDR2 SVGEGT. The CDR3 is made up of 12 amino acids. V was pared by 2 bases and J by 6 bases, with 7 bases between. The CDR3 nucleotides read TGTGCCAGCAGTTACCAAGAGAAGACCCAGTACTTC. It codes for CASSYQEKTQYF.

This rearrangement joins TRBV15 to TRBJ1-2, with TRBD1 identical over 7 bases. The trim removed 8 bases at V and 8 bases at J, leaving 11 bases unmatched. Germline lookup yields CDR1 LNHNV and CDR2 YYDKDF (reference sequence). The CDR3 length is 13 residues. The CDR3: CATAPDRAGGYTF. CDR3 nucleotides: TGTGCCACCGCCCCTGACAGGGCGGGGGGCTACACCTTC.

This clone was picked up a small number of times. The CDR3 nucleotides are TGCGCCAGCAGCTCCCTTAACACGGACTGGTACGAGCAGTACTTC. As protein: CASSSLNTDWYEQYF. The chain uses TRBV10-1 and TRBJ2-7, with D possibly matching TRBD2 (5 bases). The germline V gene has CDR1 WNHNN and CDR2 SYGVQD (reference sequence). This CDR3 contains 15 residues. Trimming shortened V by 6 bases and J by 4 bases, and 19 bases separated the two germline ends.

CDR3 sequence: CASTPGSSDTQYF. The CDR3 DNA follows: TGTGCCAGCACCCCAGGTTCATCAGATACGCAGTATTTT. The V call is TRBV12-3 or TRBV12-4, the J call TRBJ2-3; no clear D. The CDR3 extends over 13 amino acids. Trimming shortened V by 7 bases and J by 4 bases, and 12 bases separated the two germline ends.

The J gene is TRBJ1-5, the V gene TRBV15; D is possibly TRBD1 (6 bases). The CDR3 sequence is 17 residues long. Trimming shortened V by 0 bases and J by 0 bases, and 12 bases separated the two germline ends. Germline-derived CDR1 and CDR2 are LNHNV and YYDKDF (reference sequence). The CDR3 sequence: CATSRDLAGASNQPQHF. CDR3 nucleotides: TGTGCCACCAGCAGAGATCTAGCAGGGGCTAGCAATCAGCCCCAGCATTTT.

The chain combines TRBV27 with TRBJ2-3; TRBD2 matches 13 bases. V gave up 5 bases and J gave up 4 bases; unmatched junction bases: 9. Germline V gene sequence: CDR1 MNHEY, CDR2 SMNVEV (reference sequence). CDR3 length: 17 amino acids. Here the CDR3 reads CASSPGTSGRAADTQYF. The CDR3 coding sequence is TGTGCCAGCAGTCCCGGAACTAGCGGGAGGGCAGCAGATACGCAGTATTTT.

V gene TRBV28 combines with J gene TRBJ2-7; D perhaps matches TRBD2 (6 bases). The CDR3 covers 11 residues. Germline V gene data show CDR1 as MDHEN and CDR2 as SYDVKM. V was clipped by 8 bases and J by 7 bases, with 12 bases between them. CDR3 amino acids: CASLEGSEQYF. For the CDR3, the DNA is TGTGCCAGCCTGGAGGGGTCGGAGCAGTACTTC.

CDR3 DNA: TGTGCCAGCAGTGAGAGGGGGGTCACAGATACGCAGTATTTT. Protein: CASSERGVTDTQYF. The chain joins TRBV5-8 to TRBJ2-3; TRBD1 or TRBD2 may be the D gene (6 bases each). Per the germline V gene, CDR1 is SGHTS and CDR2 is YDEGEE. V was trimmed by 5 bases and J by 2 bases, leaving 12 bases between them. The CDR3 has 14 amino acids.

The V gene is TRBV6-5, the J gene TRBJ2-7; D uncertain. The germline gives CDR1 MNHEY, CDR2 SVGAGI. The V end was cut by 5 bases, the J end by 3 bases, with 5 bases between. This CDR3 has 11 amino acids. The CDR3 region has the DNA TGTGCCAGCAGTACCAACTACGAGCAGTACTTC. It encodes CASSTNYEQYF.

The CDR3 DNA reads as TGTGCCAGCAGTGACCCCTCGGCCGGGACCTTAGGCTACACCTTC. This translates into CASSDPSAGTLGYTF. This sequence joins TRBV25-1 and TRBJ1-2; tentatively, D is TRBD1 (5 bases). Trimming took off 3 bases at V and 8 bases at J, with 19 bases between the two ends. The germline V gene encodes CDR1 MGHDK and CDR2 SYGVNS. The CDR3 is made up of 15 amino acids.

The J gene is TRBJ1-6, the V gene TRBV7-2; 7 bases align to TRBD1. From germline, CDR1 is SGHTA and CDR2 FQGNSA. There are 18 residues in the CDR3. J was trimmed by 3 bases and V by 5 bases; bases with no gene match: 13. CDR3 bases: TGTGCCAGCAGCCTAGACCCGACAGGGCGTTTCTATAATTCACCCCTCCACTTT. Translating gives CASSLDPTGRFYNSPLHF.

The chain couples TRBV11-2 to TRBJ2-1, with D hard to call. The CDR3 length is 11 residues. Trimming shortened V by 6 bases and J by 2 bases, and 2 bases separated the two germline ends. The V gene's germline CDR1 is SGHAT and CDR2 FQNNGV. CDR3 region: CASSTYNEQFF. The CDR3, as DNA: TGTGCCAGCAGTACCTACAATGAGCAGTTCTTC. Full variable domain (remainder filled in from reference TRBV11-2 and TRBJ2-1): EAGVAQSPRYKIIEKRQSVAFWCNPISGHATLYWYQQILGQGPKLLIQFQNNGVVDDSQLPKDRFSAERLKGVDSTLKIQPAKLEDSAVYLCASSTYNEQFFGPGTRLTVL.

The gene calls are TRBV28 and TRBJ1-1, with TRBD1 matching 8 bases. The CDR3 has 13 residues. The V segment lost 7 bases and the J segment 4 bases; nucleotides outside the gene matches: 5. Germline V CDR1 and CDR2: MDHEN, SYDVKM. The CDR3: CASTATGGTEAFF. CDR3 DNA sequence: TGTGCCAGCACCGCCACAGGGGGCACTGAAGCTTTCTTT.

This clone was observed a single time. The chain joins TRBV30 to TRBJ1-2; TRBD1 might be the D (5 bases). This CDR3 comprises 14 residues. The V end lost 5 bases, the J end lost 2 bases, and 15 bases lay between the germline ends. CDR1 is GTSNPN and CDR2 is SVGIG in the germline V gene (reference sequence). In DNA form, the CDR3 reads TGTGCCTGGTGGGTGGATGAGGGGAACTATGGCTACACCTTC. Amino acids: CAWWVDEGNYGYTF.

The chain combines TRBV28 with TRBJ2-6; 8 bases are shared with TRBD1. With V trimmed by 1 base and J by 0 bases, 8 bases remained unmatched. The CDR3 covers 19 residues. Germline V gene data show CDR1 as MDHEN and CDR2 as SYDVKM. CDR3 coding DNA: TGTGCCAGCAGTTTATTTGGCCGACAGGGGAGCTCTGGGGCCAACGTCCTGACTTTC. Amino acids: CASSLFGRQGSSGANVLTF.

The V gene is TRBV5-4, the J gene TRBJ2-3, with 10 nucleotides matching TRBD2. J lost 0 bases, V lost 3 bases, and 4 bases had no gene match. CDR3 length: 16 residues. Germline V gene sequence: CDR1 SGHNT, CDR2 YYREEE (reference sequence). The CDR3 nucleotides read TGTGCCAGCAGCTCACTAGCGGGGACTAGCACAGATACGCAGTATTTT. Residues: CASSSLAGTSTDTQYF.

This chain links TRBV6-5 with TRBJ1-2; no reliable D call. With 0 bases removed from V and 3 bases from J, the gap between germline ends came to 5 bases. Germline CDR1 and CDR2: MNHEY and SVGAGI. The CDR3 is made up of 13 amino acids. CDR3 protein: CASSYSRDYGYTF. CDR3 nucleotides: TGTGCCAGCAGTTACTCGAGGGACTATGGCTACACCTTC.

This clone appeared a single time. This sequence joins TRBV5-3 and TRBJ1-1; D unresolved. TRBV5-3 is an open reading frame whose function is uncertain. The CDR3 has 15 amino acids. Trimming left V 2 bases short and J 1 base short, with 12 bases between. CDR3 in DNA: TGTGCCAGAAGCTTTGGGAGAACGAGGAACACTGAAGCTTTCTTT. Translated, it gives CARSFGRTRNTEAFF.

The rearrangement links TRBV27 to TRBJ1-5; the D gene is possibly TRBD1 (5 bases). Germline values: CDR1 MNHEY, CDR2 SMNVEV (reference sequence). This CDR3 is 14 amino acids long. Trimming stripped 3 bases from V and 4 bases from J, with 10 bases between. The CDR3 spells CASSFQGWNQPQHF. The CDR3 DNA sequence: TGTGCCAGCAGTTTTCAGGGTTGGAATCAGCCCCAGCATTTT.

The CDR3 DNA reads as TGTGCCAGCAGTTACTCTGGAGCCCACTCCTACGAGCAGTACTTC. Protein: CASSYSGAHSYEQYF. V usage is TRBV6-5 and J usage is TRBJ2-7; D is unresolved. V shed 0 bases and J shed 0 bases, with 9 bases lying between them. The length of the CDR3 is 15 residues. The germline V gene encodes CDR1 MNHEY and CDR2 SVGAGI.

The chain is built from TRBV30 and TRBJ1-1; D remains ambiguous. Germline-derived CDR1 and CDR2 are GTSNPN and SVGIG (reference sequence). V lost 7 bases and J 8 bases, leaving 5 bases between the germline ends. CDR3 length: 8 amino acids. The CDR3 region is CAFSEAFF. CDR3 DNA: TGTGCCTTTTCCGAAGCTTTCTTT.

The rearrangement links TRBV3-1 (or the pseudogene TRBV3-2) to TRBJ2-5, with D unresolved. The germline gives CDR1 LGHDT, CDR2 YNNKEL (reference sequence). This CDR3 region has 14 residues. V was shortened by 5 bases and J by 5 bases, with 15 bases between the two germline ends. The CDR3 protein is CASSFGSTGETQYF. The CDR3, as DNA: TGTGCCAGCAGCTTCGGGTCTACCGGGGAGACCCAGTACTTC.

The J gene is TRBJ2-1, the V gene TRBV7-2; 8 bases fit TRBD2. V gave up 7 bases and J gave up 6 bases; unmatched junction bases: 8. This CDR3 is built from 14 residues. Germline CDR1 reads SGHTA; CDR2 reads FQGNSA. The CDR3 reads CASTTSGARNEQFF. The CDR3 nucleotides are TGTGCCAGCACCACTAGCGGAGCCCGCAATGAGCAGTTCTTC.